The table lists the clone carrying this T cell receptor beta chain with a few counts. As yet, its antigen is unknown. The whole isolated RNA underwent reverse transcription, so sequencing captured expressed TCRB transcripts. Clones were read by immunoSEQ multiplex PCR, and TCRdb kept only the in-frame ones, dropping some. This sample has approximately 150,000 clones, with around 13% found just once. The CDR3 covers 16 residues. With 5 bases removed from V and 2 bases from J, the gap between germline ends came to 18 bases. In germline, CDR1 is SGHRS, CDR2 YFSETQ. These data originate in a study of beta chain features in type 1 diabetes. Whole-study context: In age, gender and cell yields, patients were similar to healthy donors.

Findings and limits, study-wide: People with Type 1 diabetes carried modestly yet significantly shorter TCRB CDR3s in all four CD4+ subsets. In the patient group, naive, central memory and Treg TCRB repertoires seemed more alike than in the healthy donor group.

Stem cell-like memory, regulatory, central memory and naive CD4+ cells were sorted via CD45RO/CCR7/CD25/CD127/CD95/CD27. Sorted populations all exceeded 95% purity. Sequencing was performed on central memory CD4+ T cells from blood. This TCR was sampled from a young man with type 1 diabetes. The V gene is TRBV5-1, the J gene TRBJ2-3; D possibly matches TRBD1 or TRBD2 (5 bases each). CDR3 amino acids: CASRKRGEGPTDTQYF. The DNA for the CDR3 is TGCGCCAGCAGAAAGAGGGGCGAGGGGCCCACAGATACGCAGTATTTT.